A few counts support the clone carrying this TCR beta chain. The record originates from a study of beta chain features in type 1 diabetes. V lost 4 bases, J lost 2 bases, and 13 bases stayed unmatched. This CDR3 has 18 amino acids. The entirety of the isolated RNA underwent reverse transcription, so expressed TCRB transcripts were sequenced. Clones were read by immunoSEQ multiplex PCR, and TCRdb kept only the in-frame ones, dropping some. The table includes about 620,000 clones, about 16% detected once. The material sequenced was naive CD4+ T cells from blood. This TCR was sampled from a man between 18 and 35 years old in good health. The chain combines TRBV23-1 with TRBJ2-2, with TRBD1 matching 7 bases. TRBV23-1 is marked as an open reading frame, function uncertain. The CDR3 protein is CASSRLHLRGHNTGELFF. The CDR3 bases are TGCGCCAGCAGTCGATTACACTTAAGGGGGCATAACACCGGGGAGCTGTTTTTT.